The rows below give T cell receptor beta chains drawn from one sample of a study of siplizumab effects on memory and regulatory T cells. TCRdb's copy holds only in-frame clones and misses some; the assay was immunoSEQ multiplex PCR. Of about 64,000 clones listed, approximately 96% are singletons. Sequenced sample: naive CD8+ T cells sorted from blood. The receptors were gathered from a human donor in good health. Each CDR3 is given without its conserved first and last residue.

cdr3_aa: ASSPEGNTIY; v_call: TRBV4-2; j_call: TRBJ1-3
cdr3_aa: ASSPNTLLTDTQY; v_call: TRBV27; j_call: TRBJ2-3
cdr3_aa: ASRLIRGDPYEQY; v_call: TRBV5-4; j_call: TRBJ2-7
cdr3_aa: ASSQGVPDDPYGYT; v_call: TRBV4-3; j_call: TRBJ1-2
cdr3_aa: ASNTVLAASTDTQY; v_call: TRBV19; j_call: TRBJ2-3
cdr3_aa: ASSLADAGTDTQY; v_call: TRBV5-1; j_call: TRBJ2-3
cdr3_aa: ASSYAGGNQPQH; v_call: TRBV5-1; j_call: TRBJ1-5
cdr3_aa: AAGTGGAGGYT; v_call: TRBV7-9; j_call: TRBJ1-2
cdr3_aa: ASSLWGGEYSNQPQH; v_call: TRBV27; j_call: TRBJ1-5
cdr3_aa: ASSVARRGPSTDTQY; v_call: TRBV9; j_call: TRBJ2-3
cdr3_aa: ASSQEGPWGAYNEQF; v_call: TRBV4-3; j_call: TRBJ2-1
cdr3_aa: ATSKTGGATDTQY; v_call: TRBV15; j_call: TRBJ2-3
cdr3_aa: ASSKWTEQETQY; v_call: TRBV11-2; j_call: TRBJ2-5
cdr3_aa: ASSFPGVSGNTIY; v_call: TRBV7-2; j_call: TRBJ1-3
cdr3_aa: AVGLAEVIGLDTQY; v_call: TRBV10-3; j_call: TRBJ2-3
cdr3_aa: ASSQIQSSYNEQF; v_call: TRBV9; j_call: TRBJ2-1
cdr3_aa: ASSVSHTPSSYNSPLH; v_call: TRBV2; j_call: TRBJ1-6
cdr3_aa: ASGPSGPEAF; v_call: TRBV12-5; j_call: TRBJ1-1
cdr3_aa: ASRGIHNEQF; v_call: TRBV19; j_call: TRBJ2-1
cdr3_aa: ASSSGQGDNEQF; v_call: TRBV7-9; j_call: TRBJ2-1
cdr3_aa: ASSGTGLAGGQETQY; v_call: TRBV5-6; j_call: TRBJ2-5
cdr3_aa: ASSTGTGFPNEQF; v_call: TRBV7-9; j_call: TRBJ2-1
cdr3_aa: ASSLDWGSPLH; v_call: TRBV5-1; j_call: TRBJ1-6
cdr3_aa: ASSFPTVSGANVLT; v_call: TRBV28; j_call: TRBJ2-6
cdr3_aa: ASSINYQPQH; v_call: TRBV19; j_call: TRBJ1-5
cdr3_aa: ASSQTAQQGVVHEQY; v_call: TRBV4-3; j_call: NA
cdr3_aa: ASSHPHSFGEQY; v_call: TRBV14; j_call: TRBJ2-7
cdr3_aa: ASSKDPVGAENTDTQY; v_call: TRBV19; j_call: TRBJ2-3
cdr3_aa: ASRWTGGNEQF; v_call: TRBV19; j_call: TRBJ2-1
cdr3_aa: ASSLGDRGTYEQY; v_call: TRBV13; j_call: TRBJ2-7
cdr3_aa: ASSSNGEQY; v_call: TRBV6-5; j_call: TRBJ2-5
cdr3_aa: ASSERGGWEAF; v_call: TRBV2; j_call: TRBJ1-1
cdr3_aa: ASFKDTEAF; v_call: TRBV5-5; j_call: TRBJ1-1
cdr3_aa: ASSLGPRDFYGYT; v_call: TRBV7-2; j_call: TRBJ1-2
cdr3_aa: ASSSGSDGYT; v_call: TRBV27; j_call: TRBJ1-2
cdr3_aa: ASSIDTGSHEQY; v_call: TRBV19; j_call: TRBJ2-7
cdr3_aa: ASSQPGQGGSDNEQF; v_call: TRBV4-2; j_call: TRBJ2-1
cdr3_aa: ASTISTAYYEQY; v_call: TRBV2; j_call: TRBJ2-7
cdr3_aa: ASSFWAGTGVDTQY; v_call: TRBV5-4; j_call: TRBJ2-3
cdr3_aa: ASSSWPGETQY; v_call: TRBV27; j_call: TRBJ2-5
cdr3_aa: ASSPGTEAF; v_call: TRBV2; j_call: TRBJ1-1
cdr3_aa: ASSQGRGYEQF; v_call: TRBV4-1; j_call: TRBJ2-1
cdr3_aa: ASSGEGYSEQY; v_call: TRBV9; j_call: TRBJ2-7
cdr3_aa: ASTRTSGGDTQY; v_call: TRBV5-1; j_call: TRBJ2-3
cdr3_aa: ASSEAGEETQY; v_call: TRBV2; j_call: TRBJ2-5
cdr3_aa: ASSLGLAGVSSTDTQY; v_call: TRBV14; j_call: TRBJ2-3
cdr3_aa: ASSLVGLDQPQH; v_call: TRBV7-9; j_call: TRBJ1-5
cdr3_aa: ASSSARQGEAF; v_call: TRBV9; j_call: TRBJ1-1
cdr3_aa: ASSEVSGYEQY; v_call: TRBV6-1; j_call: TRBJ2-7
cdr3_aa: ATSSGGSYNEQF; v_call: TRBV15; j_call: TRBJ2-1
cdr3_aa: ASSPLTGGEQF; v_call: TRBV7-2; j_call: TRBJ2-1
cdr3_aa: ASSLGGVTPLH; v_call: TRBV11-3; j_call: TRBJ1-6
cdr3_aa: ASSPGGLTYEQY; v_call: TRBV5-4; j_call: TRBJ2-7
cdr3_aa: ASRGLAGPNTGELF; v_call: TRBV2; j_call: TRBJ2-2
cdr3_aa: ASRSSYEQY; v_call: TRBV11-1; j_call: TRBJ2-7
cdr3_aa: ASGSPGQSVSWY; v_call: TRBV7-6; j_call: TRBJ2-7